What follows is one T cell receptor (beta chain) and its context. What it binds is not known. A much larger clone differs from this one at a single base, so this may be a read error. V was cut by 1 base and J by 3 bases, with 6 bases left in between. The CDR3 spans 13 residues. Germline V lookup: CDR1 LNHNV, CDR2 YYDKDF (reference sequence). Time point: persistent/refractory GD, antithyroid drugs over 5 years with positive TRAb. There was RNA extracted from PBMCs, and the TCR library was made from it. The entry originates in a study of regulatory T cells in long-lasting Graves disease. Whole-study findings and limits: TCR diversity in persistent Graves' patients was below that of newly diagnosed ones. With persistent disease, TRBV28, TRBJ1-2 and TRBJ2-5 were the favored segments.

Construction of TCR beta libraries relied on iRepertoire HTBI primers and on Arm-PCR targeting CDR3 regions. TCRdb itself ran the multiplex PCR reads through MiXCR, one entry per CDR3 protein. Here the sample spans 350,000 to 500,000 distinct CDR3 sequences, over 20% being singletons. The gene calls are TRBV15 and TRBJ1-1, with D hard to call. The material sequenced was peripheral blood mononuclear cells (PBMCs), taken when the disease was refractory, from a patient treated with antithyroid drugs. The receptor comes from a female donor with Graves disease. The CDR3 loop reads CATSRGMDTEAFF. The CDR3 nucleotides read TGTGCCACCAGCAGAGGCATGGACACTGAAGCTTTCTTT.